The rows below give T cell receptor beta chains drawn from one sample of a study of blood T cell repertoires in COVID-19. Profiling relied on immunoSEQ multiplex PCR, and the TCRdb table lists in-frame clones only, not all of them. The sample consists of 130,000 or so clones, 82% of them appearing once. Sequencing used peripheral blood. These TCRs come from a woman in her 70s with acute or convalescent COVID-19. CDR3s include the opening cysteine and the closing phenylalanine or tryptophan. The order of the fields is clone size, V gene, J gene, D gene, CDR3 protein, CDR3 DNA. D genes are given only for firm matches. The size of a clone is reported for some rows only, either as once, few or many, or as a class for expanded clones.

clone size: once
V gene: TRBV4-3
J gene: TRBJ1-6
D gene: -
CDR3 protein: CASSQDRGAPLHF
CDR3 DNA: TGCGCCAGCAGCCAAGATCGGGGTGCACCCCTCCACTTT

clone size: -
V gene: TRBV6-6
J gene: TRBJ1-1
D gene: TRBD1
CDR3 protein: CASSYPAGGEAFF
CDR3 DNA: TGTGCCAGCAGTTACCCCGCAGGGGGCGAAGCTTTCTTT

clone size: -
V gene: TRBV3-1/TRBV3-2
J gene: TRBJ1-1
D gene: -
CDR3 protein: CASSQDAPGVSTEAFF
CDR3 DNA: TGTGCCAGCAGCCAAGACGCCCCGGGAGTGAGCACTGAAGCTTTCTTT

clone size: -
V gene: TRBV10-3
J gene: TRBJ1-6
D gene: -
CDR3 protein: CAIREVSSYNSPLHF
CDR3 DNA: TGTGCCATCAGGGAGGTTAGCTCCTATAATTCACCCCTCCACTTT

clone size: once
V gene: TRBV4-3
J gene: TRBJ2-3
D gene: TRBD2
CDR3 protein: CASSQDPLAGAFFTDTQYF
CDR3 DNA: TGCGCCAGCAGCCAAGACCCACTAGCGGGGGCATTTTTCACAGATACGCAGTATTTT

clone size: few
V gene: TRBV7-7
J gene: TRBJ1-4
D gene: TRBD1
CDR3 protein: CASSLGGTGSNEKLFF
CDR3 DNA: TGTGCCAGCAGCTTAGGCGGGACAGGCAGTAATGAAAAACTGTTTTTT

clone size: -
V gene: TRBV24-1
J gene: TRBJ2-1
D gene: TRBD1
CDR3 protein: CATSDPSVGTGLRNEQFF
CDR3 DNA: TGTGCCACCAGTGATCCAAGCGTGGGGACAGGGTTGAGGAATGAGCAGTTCTTC

clone size: -
V gene: TRBV11-3
J gene: TRBJ2-3
D gene: -
CDR3 protein: CASSFGLSFSTDTQYF
CDR3 DNA: TGTGCCAGCAGCTTCGGACTTTCCTTCTCCACAGATACGCAGTATTTT

clone size: -
V gene: TRBV3-1/TRBV3-2
J gene: TRBJ2-1
D gene: TRBD2
CDR3 protein: CASSPGWRGGLNEQFF
CDR3 DNA: TGTGCCAGCAGCCCCGGTTGGCGGGGGGGTTTAAATGAGCAGTTCTTC

clone size: -
V gene: TRBV30
J gene: TRBJ2-5
D gene: -
CDR3 protein: CAWSPGGETQYF
CDR3 DNA: TGTGCCTGGAGTCCCGGGGGAGAGACCCAGTACTTC

clone size: once
V gene: TRBV27
J gene: TRBJ1-2
D gene: -
CDR3 protein: CASSPQLNVYGYTF
CDR3 DNA: TGTGCCAGCAGTCCGCAACTTAATGTCTATGGCTACACCTTC

clone size: few
V gene: TRBV2
J gene: TRBJ1-5
D gene: -
CDR3 protein: CASTIRGGSGNQPQHF
CDR3 DNA: TGTGCCAGCACCATAAGGGGGGGGAGTGGCAATCAGCCCCAGCATTTT

clone size: -
V gene: TRBV30
J gene: TRBJ1-2
D gene: -
CDR3 protein: CAWSVYRGPGGYTF
CDR3 DNA: TGTGCCTGGAGTGTTTACCGGGGTCCTGGTGGCTACACCTTC

clone size: -
V gene: TRBV21-1
J gene: TRBJ2-2
D gene: -
CDR3 protein: CAPGGGGDTGELFF
CDR3 DNA: TGTGCCCCGGGTGGCGGGGGGGACACCGGGGAGCTGTTTTTT

clone size: -
V gene: TRBV24-1
J gene: TRBJ2-1
D gene: TRBD1
CDR3 protein: CATSDFGQGFNEQFF
CDR3 DNA: TGTGCCACCAGTGATTTTGGACAGGGGTTCAATGAGCAGTTCTTC

clone size: -
V gene: TRBV5-4
J gene: TRBJ1-2
D gene: -
CDR3 protein: CASSQGTADYGYTF
CDR3 DNA: TGTGCCAGCAGCCAGGGGACGGCCGATTATGGCTACACCTTC

clone size: -
V gene: TRBV15
J gene: TRBJ1-2
D gene: TRBD1
CDR3 protein: CATARDRGPYGYTF
CDR3 DNA: TGTGCCACCGCCCGGGACAGGGGGCCCTATGGCTACACCTTC

clone size: -
V gene: TRBV11-3
J gene: TRBJ2-2
D gene: TRBD2
CDR3 protein: CASSFRTSGGNPNTGELFF
CDR3 DNA: TGTGCCAGCAGCTTCCGGACTAGCGGGGGGAACCCGAACACCGGGGAGCTGTTTTTT

clone size: once
V gene: TRBV3-1/TRBV3-2
J gene: TRBJ1-1
D gene: -
CDR3 protein: CASSQALLGGGPEAFF
CDR3 DNA: TGTGCCAGCAGCCAAGCTTTATTGGGGGGGGGCCCTGAAGCTTTCTTT

clone size: -
V gene: TRBV6-6
J gene: TRBJ1-1
D gene: TRBD1
CDR3 protein: CASSVLGQGVTEAFF
CDR3 DNA: TGTGCCAGCAGTGTCCTGGGACAGGGGGTAACTGAAGCTTTCTTT

clone size: -
V gene: TRBV7-6
J gene: TRBJ1-6
D gene: TRBD1
CDR3 protein: CASRATGGNNSPLHF
CDR3 DNA: TGTGCCAGCAGGGCGACAGGGGGAAATAATTCACCCCTCCACTTT

clone size: -
V gene: TRBV5-1
J gene: TRBJ2-3
D gene: -
CDR3 protein: CASSPTVGTQYF
CDR3 DNA: TGCGCCAGCAGCCCAACAGTTGGTACGCAGTATTTT

clone size: once
V gene: TRBV24-1
J gene: TRBJ2-3
D gene: TRBD2
CDR3 protein: CATSVGLAGSDTQYF
CDR3 DNA: TGTGCCACCAGTGTGGGACTAGCGGGTTCAGATACGCAGTATTTT

clone size: -
V gene: TRBV27
J gene: TRBJ1-2
D gene: TRBD1
CDR3 protein: CASSPQGGPTYGYTF
CDR3 DNA: TGTGCCAGCAGTCCACAGGGGGGGCCGACCTATGGCTACACCTTC

clone size: few
V gene: TRBV5-5
J gene: TRBJ2-5
D gene: -
CDR3 protein: CASSLAGGYQETQYF
CDR3 DNA: TGTGCCAGCAGCTTAGCAGGGGGGTACCAAGAGACCCAGTACTTC

clone size: -
V gene: TRBV3-1/TRBV3-2
J gene: TRBJ1-1
D gene: -
CDR3 protein: CASSQVQANTEAFF
CDR3 DNA: TGTGCCAGCAGCCAAGTACAGGCGAACACTGAAGCTTTCTTT

clone size: -
V gene: TRBV7-2
J gene: TRBJ2-3
D gene: TRBD2
CDR3 protein: CASSLTLWGGVADTQYF
CDR3 DNA: TGTGCCAGCAGCTTAACCCTCTGGGGGGGGGTCGCAGATACGCAGTATTTT

clone size: -
V gene: TRBV7-3
J gene: TRBJ2-7
D gene: -
CDR3 protein: CASSFGSAYEQYF
CDR3 DNA: TGTGCCAGCAGCTTTGGCAGCGCCTACGAGCAGTACTTC

clone size: few
V gene: TRBV5-6
J gene: TRBJ1-3
D gene: -
CDR3 protein: CASSPGGSRSGNTIYF
CDR3 DNA: TGTGCCAGCAGCCCCGGAGGTTCTCGCTCTGGAAACACCATATATTTT

clone size: -
V gene: TRBV2
J gene: TRBJ2-2
D gene: -
CDR3 protein: CASSGGHLGTGELFF
CDR3 DNA: TGTGCCAGCAGTGGTGGTCATCTCGGCACCGGGGAGCTGTTTTTT

clone size: once
V gene: TRBV2
J gene: TRBJ1-1
D gene: TRBD1
CDR3 protein: CASSIQGAGTEAFF
CDR3 DNA: TGTGCCAGCAGTATACAGGGGGCCGGCACTGAAGCTTTCTTT

clone size: -
V gene: TRBV19
J gene: TRBJ2-2
D gene: -
CDR3 protein: CASSIVGNYRSGELFF
CDR3 DNA: TGTGCCAGTAGTATAGTCGGGAATTATCGATCCGGGGAGCTGTTTTTT

clone size: -
V gene: TRBV4-3
J gene: TRBJ1-1
D gene: TRBD1
CDR3 protein: CASSQGGQGRSAFF
CDR3 DNA: TGCGCCAGCAGCCAGGGGGGACAGGGGCGATCAGCTTTCTTT

clone size: -
V gene: TRBV5-1
J gene: TRBJ1-1
D gene: TRBD1
CDR3 protein: CASSSGTENTEAFF
CDR3 DNA: TGCGCCAGCAGCTCCGGGACAGAGAACACTGAAGCTTTCTTT

clone size: -
V gene: TRBV9
J gene: TRBJ1-1
D gene: TRBD1
CDR3 protein: CASSSQGAGTEAFF
CDR3 DNA: TGTGCCAGCAGCTCCCAGGGGGCTGGCACTGAAGCTTTCTTT

clone size: -
V gene: TRBV18
J gene: TRBJ1-3
D gene: -
CDR3 protein: CASSPNYSSGNTIYF
CDR3 DNA: TGTGCCAGCTCACCGAACTATAGCTCTGGAAACACCATATATTTT

clone size: -
V gene: TRBV18
J gene: TRBJ2-5
D gene: TRBD2
CDR3 protein: CASSRGGNEETQYF
CDR3 DNA: TGTGCCAGCTCCCGGGGAGGGAATGAAGAGACCCAGTACTTC

clone size: few
V gene: TRBV11-2
J gene: TRBJ1-6
D gene: -
CDR3 protein: CASSLDPGDNSPLHF
CDR3 DNA: TGTGCCAGCAGCTTAGATCCGGGGGATAATTCACCCCTCCACTTT

clone size: -
V gene: TRBV27
J gene: TRBJ1-6
D gene: -
CDR3 protein: CASSLMELGGGEPLHF
CDR3 DNA: TGTGCCAGCAGTTTAATGGAACTCGGGGGGGGCGAACCCCTCCACTTT

clone size: few
V gene: TRBV11-3
J gene: TRBJ1-2
D gene: -
CDR3 protein: CASSLGDSSYGYTF
CDR3 DNA: TGTGCCAGCAGCTTAGGAGACAGCAGCTATGGCTACACCTTC

clone size: -
V gene: TRBV24-1
J gene: TRBJ2-3
D gene: TRBD1
CDR3 protein: CATSDLGGQSPDTQYF
CDR3 DNA: TGTGCCACCAGTGATTTAGGGGGACAGAGCCCAGATACGCAGTATTTT

clone size: once
V gene: TRBV19
J gene: TRBJ1-5
D gene: -
CDR3 protein: CASSILKGGAGNQPQHF
CDR3 DNA: TGTGCCAGTAGTATCCTGAAAGGGGGGGCTGGCAATCAGCCCCAGCATTTT

clone size: -
V gene: TRBV4-1
J gene: TRBJ1-1
D gene: -
CDR3 protein: CASSQDLASQNTEAFF
CDR3 DNA: TGCGCCAGCAGCCAAGATTTGGCCAGTCAGAACACTGAAGCTTTCTTT

clone size: -
V gene: TRBV7-2
J gene: TRBJ2-1
D gene: -
CDR3 protein: CASSLFPSSYNEQFF
CDR3 DNA: TGTGCCAGCAGCTTATTCCCGAGCTCCTACAATGAGCAGTTCTTC

clone size: -
V gene: TRBV4-3
J gene: TRBJ1-2
D gene: -
CDR3 protein: CASSPGPRTASYGYTF
CDR3 DNA: TGCGCCAGCAGCCCCGGGCCTCGGACAGCCTCCTATGGCTACACCTTC

clone size: -
V gene: TRBV5-4
J gene: TRBJ2-3
D gene: -
CDR3 protein: CASSSGLTAADTQYF
CDR3 DNA: TGTGCCAGCAGCTCAGGACTAACCGCTGCAGATACGCAGTATTTT

clone size: -
V gene: TRBV5-1
J gene: TRBJ1-6
D gene: -
CDR3 protein: CASSPEGGINSPLHF
CDR3 DNA: TGCGCCAGCAGCCCGGAAGGAGGGATAAATTCACCCCTCCACTTT

clone size: -
V gene: TRBV19
J gene: TRBJ1-5
D gene: -
CDR3 protein: CASSDSNYNQPQHF
CDR3 DNA: TGTGCCAGTAGTGACAGTAATTACAATCAGCCCCAGCATTTT

clone size: -
V gene: TRBV19
J gene: TRBJ2-1
D gene: TRBD1
CDR3 protein: CATINTGQSYNEQFF
CDR3 DNA: TGTGCCACTATAAACACGGGACAGTCCTACAATGAGCAGTTCTTC

clone size: -
V gene: TRBV3-1/TRBV3-2
J gene: TRBJ2-7
D gene: TRBD2
CDR3 protein: CASSYIDGGAAEQYF
CDR3 DNA: TGTGCCAGCAGCTACATTGACGGGGGGGCCGCCGAGCAGTACTTC